This entry features one T cell receptor beta chain sequence. Its target is unknown. Trimming took 10 bases from V and 9 from J; bases not matched to a gene: 11. The CDR3 sequence is 14 residues long. Germline-derived CDR1 and CDR2 are SGHTA and FQGNSA. This record belongs to a study of OX40 agonist ivuxolimab in advanced cancers. Study details: The dose-escalation cohort had hepatocellular carcinoma, melanoma, renal cell or head and neck cancer. Anti-PD-1, anti-PD-L1 or anti-CTLA-4 therapy given earlier was allowed, and around 40% had some. Study results and limitations: In CD8+ T cells, expanded clones were on average more numerous than in CD4+.

Sequencing was performed with immunoSEQ multiplex PCR; in TCRdb, only in-frame clones are kept and a portion is missing. This sample has 35,000 to 45,000 clones, with 82% found just once. The chain recombines TRBV7-2 with TRBJ2-1; 11 bases line up with TRBD2. The sample consisted of CD4+ or CD8+ T cells sorted from blood, taken in a trial of the OX40 agonist ivuxolimab. The clonotype originates from an adult with an advanced solid tumor such as melanoma, head and neck, liver or kidney cancer. This CDR3 is CATGLAGGQAEQFF. The CDR3 nucleotides are TGTGCCACGGGATTAGCGGGAGGGCAGGCTGAGCAGTTCTTC.